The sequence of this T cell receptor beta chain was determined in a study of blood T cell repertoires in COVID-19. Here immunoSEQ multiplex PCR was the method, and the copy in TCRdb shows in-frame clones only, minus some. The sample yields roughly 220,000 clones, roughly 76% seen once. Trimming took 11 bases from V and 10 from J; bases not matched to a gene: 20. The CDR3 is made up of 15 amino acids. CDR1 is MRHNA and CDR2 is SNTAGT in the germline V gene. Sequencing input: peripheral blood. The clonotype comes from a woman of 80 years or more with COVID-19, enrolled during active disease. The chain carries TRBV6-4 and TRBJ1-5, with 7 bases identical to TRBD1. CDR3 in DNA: TGTGCCGTCAAAAAACAGGGGTCCCCTCGTTGTCCCCAGCATTTT. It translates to CAVKKQGSPRCPQHF.